The 4 T cell receptor beta chains presented below share a single source sample, sequenced in a study of blood T cells in healthy people across ages (dated by TCRdb to 2015 to 2017). Libraries were prepared through 5' RACE. Instrument on record: Illumina HiSeq 2500. A second PCR of about 7 to 12 cycles was run with a J-beta primer mix and a sample-barcoded 5' primer. TCRdb trimmed public reads at Q25 via fastp, called clones via MiXCR and kept in-frame beta chains. Each entry is one CDR3 protein sequence, shown with its most common DNA and genes. The sample has 780,000 or so distinct CDR3 sequences on record, roughly 50% of them singletons. The top ten clones comprise approximately 40% of the sample. Sequenced material: blood. These receptor sequences come from a man of 80 years or more in good health.

This clonotype was detected only a few times. The chain joins TRBV6-6 to TRBJ2-1, with D possibly TRBD2 on 6 matching bases. The germline CDR1 and CDR2 sequences are MNHNY and SVGAGI (reference sequence). This CDR3 contains 16 residues. V lost 0 bases to trimming and J lost 2 bases, with 11 bases between them. CDR3 bases: TGTGCCAGCAGTTACTCTGGCGGAGGGGCCTACAATGAGCAGTTCTTC. Protein sequence: CASSYSGGGAYNEQFF.

This clonotype has at least ten counts. The rearrangement joins TRBV20-1 to TRBJ2-7, with D perhaps matching TRBD1 (6 bases). V was pared by 6 bases and J by 3 bases, with 18 bases between. CDR1 DFQATT and CDR2 SNEGSKA come from the germline V gene (reference sequence). This CDR3 contains 14 residues. Here the CDR3 reads CSAGPRSRGYEQYF. The DNA of the CDR3 is TGCAGTGCCGGGCCTAGAAGCAGGGGCTACGAGCAGTACTTC.

A few counts support this clonotype. This chain joins TRBV20-1 and TRBJ2-1, with 13 bases that match TRBD2. Trimming at V came to 0 bases and at J to 10 bases, leaving 9 bases not matched to a gene. The CDR3 extends over 16 amino acids. CDR1 DFQATT and CDR2 SNEGSKA come from the germline V gene (reference sequence). The CDR3 region is CSARDIGLAGVDEQFF. CDR3 DNA: TGCAGTGCTAGAGATATCGGACTAGCGGGAGTGGACGAGCAGTTCTTC.

The chain carries TRBV18 and TRBJ2-1; D is unresolved. Germline V gene lookup returns CDR1 KGHSH and CDR2 LQKENI. V was trimmed by 2 bases and J by 0 bases, leaving 8 bases between them. The CDR3 contains 15 residues. CDR3 loop: CASSPVADSYNEQFF. Written as DNA, the CDR3 is TGTGCCAGCTCACCAGTCGCGGACTCCTACAATGAGCAGTTCTTC.